This T cell receptor (beta chain) was recovered during a study of T-cell reconstitution after alpha-beta-depleted transplantation in children. Findings and caveats of the study: The high TCRbeta diversity at day 60 in some patients came from surviving recipient T cells and thymic progenitors. T-cell counts and diversity were attributed mostly to newly produced T cells one year after transplant. Alpha-beta T cells about two months after transplant reportedly derived from several hundred expanded graft clones.

This clonotype was picked up a small number of times. Its matching antigen is unknown. A library of TCRbeta sequences, prepared with unique molecular identifiers, was generated. Each CDR3 protein gets one entry after TCRdb re-called the PCR reads with MiXCR. The table records about 830,000 distinct CDR3 sequences, less than 20% of them present only once. Germline trimming cut 0 bases from V and 1 base from J; bases unmatched to any gene: 6. This CDR3 comprises 16 residues. Germline lookup yields CDR1 SGHRS and CDR2 YFSETQ. The TCR sequence derives from a male patient under 18 who had a stem cell transplant for acute lymphoblastic leukemia, so the T cells may come from the graft donor. The material was PBMCs, mostly from graft donor cells, obtained 360 days after TCRalphabeta/CD19-depleted stem cell transplant. The chain links TRBV5-1 to TRBJ2-5; 7 nucleotides agree with TRBD2. CDR3 amino acids: CASSLDGSGLQETQYF. DNA of the CDR3: TGCGCCAGCAGCTTGGATGGTAGCGGGCTCCAAGAGACCCAGTACTTC. The complete variable domain, with remaining parts taken from reference TRBV5-1 and TRBJ2-5, reads KAGVTQTPRYLIKTRGQQVTLSCSPISGHRSVSWYQQTPGQGLQFLFEYFSETQRNKGNFPGRFSGRQFSNSRSEMNVSTLELGDSALYLCASSLDGSGLQETQYFGPGTRLLVL.